This T cell receptor (beta chain) was retrieved from a study of shared clonotypes between healthy human individuals. V shed 6 bases and J 2 bases; nucleotides not matched to a gene: 5. Germline CDR1 is LNHDA and CDR2 is SQIVND (reference sequence). The CDR3 runs to 15 residues. Generated by immunoSEQ multiplex PCR, the TCRdb table keeps only in-frame clones and is missing some. Of about 460,000 clones listed, 75% to 80% are singletons. The TCR sequence derives from a woman in her thirties or forties in good health. Some clones in this sample may be carry-over from other donors' samples. J is TRBJ1-3 and V is TRBV19, with 9 nucleotides matching TRBD1. Material: PBMCs. CDR3 coding DNA: TGTGCCAGTAGCGGTACAGGGGGCGCTGGAAACACCATATATTTT. It translates to CASSGTGGAGNTIYF.